This is a list of T cell receptor beta chains from one sample in a study of blood T cell repertoires in COVID-19. The data were produced by immunoSEQ multiplex PCR, yet TCRdb's version contains in-frame clones alone and is incomplete. The sample has a few hundred thousand clones, 86% seen once; the top ten hold 9% to 15%. Sequenced material: peripheral blood. These receptors all stem from an elderly man with acute or convalescent COVID-19. Both conserved end residues are part of each CDR3. The order of the fields is V gene, D gene, J gene, clone size, CDR3 protein, CDR3 DNA. The D gene is left open where the match is weak. The size entry is marked missing in some rows and otherwise reads once, few, many or a size class.

TRBV27,TRBD1,TRBJ1-5,NA,CASGDRRYQPQHF,TGTGCCAGCGGGGACAGGCGTTATCAGCCCCAGCATTTT
TRBV7-8,NA,TRBJ2-2,NA,CASSFSLTGELFF,TGTGCCAGCAGCTTTTCCCTCACCGGGGAGCTGTTTTTT
TRBV7-8,NA,TRBJ2-2,NA,CASSFATGNTGELFF,TGTGCCAGCAGCTTCGCCACAGGGAACACCGGGGAGCTGTTTTTT
TRBV7-2,TRBD1,TRBJ1-1,NA,CASSPPGQGRSTEAFF,TGTGCCAGCAGCCCCCCGGGACAGGGGAGGAGTACTGAAGCTTTCTTT
TRBV3-1/TRBV3-2,NA,TRBJ2-5,NA,CASSQPEETQYF,TGTGCCAGCAGCCAACCCGAAGAGACCCAGTACTTC
TRBV5-4,TRBD2,TRBJ2-7,NA,CASSSGTSGVSYEQYF,TGTGCCAGCAGCTCCGGGACTAGCGGGGTCTCCTACGAGCAGTACTTC
TRBV9,NA,TRBJ1-3,NA,CASSVASSGGNTIYF,TGTGCCAGCAGCGTAGCTAGCTCCGGTGGAAACACCATATATTTT
TRBV27,TRBD1,TRBJ2-2,NA,CASSFEDRGLVGTGELFF,TGTGCCAGCAGTTTTGAGGACAGGGGGCTGGTTGGCACCGGGGAGCTGTTTTTT
TRBV6-2/TRBV6-3,NA,TRBJ1-1,NA,CASSYSPGRATEAFF,TGTGCCAGCAGTTACTCCCCGGGGAGAGCCACTGAAGCTTTCTTT
TRBV29-1,NA,TRBJ2-6,once,CSVRAGSGANVLTF,TGCAGCGTGCGGGCGGGCTCTGGGGCCAACGTCCTGACTTTC
TRBV5-4,TRBD2,TRBJ2-5,NA,CASSEETSLQETQYF,TGTGCCAGCAGCGAAGAGACTAGCCTCCAAGAGACCCAGTACTTC
TRBV7-9,TRBD2,TRBJ2-7,NA,CASSLQTSGIPYEQYF,TGTGCCAGCAGCTTACAGACTAGCGGGATACCCTACGAGCAGTACTTC
TRBV18,NA,TRBJ2-4,NA,CASSPPQGSKNIQYF,TGTGCCAGCTCACCACCTCAGGGGTCCAAAAACATTCAGTACTTC
TRBV7-8,TRBD1,TRBJ2-1,few,CASSLLQGAYEQFF,TGTGCCAGCAGCTTATTACAGGGGGCCTATGAGCAGTTCTTC
TRBV3-1/TRBV3-2,NA,TRBJ2-1,NA,CASSQGTIGAEQFF,TGTGCCAGCAGCCAAGGGACTATTGGAGCTGAGCAGTTCTTC
TRBV10-2,TRBD1,TRBJ1-5,NA,CASSEAGGDQPQHF,TGCGCCAGCAGTGAGGCAGGGGGAGATCAGCCCCAGCATTTT
TRBV18,TRBD1,TRBJ1-3,NA,CASSRGQGFSGNTIYF,TGTGCCAGCTCACGCGGACAGGGGTTCTCTGGAAACACCATATATTTT
TRBV28,TRBD2,TRBJ2-7,NA,CASRKRETGEQYF,TGTGCCAGCAGAAAGCGGGAGACGGGCGAGCAGTACTTC
TRBV19,TRBD1,TRBJ1-1,once,CASSSRTGNAREAFF,TGTGCCAGTAGTTCACGGACAGGGAATGCCCGTGAAGCTTTCTTT
TRBV2,NA,TRBJ1-5,NA,CASSGLPNQPQHF,TGTGCCAGCAGTGGGCTGCCCAATCAGCCCCAGCATTTT
TRBV28,TRBD1,TRBJ1-5,NA,CASSLTGSNQPQHF,TGTGCCAGCAGCTTGACAGGGAGCAATCAGCCCCAGCATTTT
TRBV28,TRBD1,TRBJ1-5,NA,CASSLGTGPRGSNQPQHF,TGTGCCAGCAGTTTAGGGACAGGGCCAAGGGGGAGCAATCAGCCCCAGCATTTT
TRBV3-1/TRBV3-2,NA,TRBJ1-1,NA,CASSPLRGTGRNTEAFF,TGTGCCAGCAGCCCCCTTAGGGGCACAGGGCGGAACACTGAAGCTTTCTTT
TRBV5-1,NA,TRBJ1-2,NA,CASSLEAVNYGYTF,TGCGCCAGCAGCTTGGAGGCGGTTAACTATGGCTACACCTTC